These 5 T cell receptor beta chains share one sample of origin, sequenced in a study of cytomegalovirus exposure and HLA in healthy donors. It was with 60 Vbeta and 13 Jbeta primers that the PCR ran. Clones were sequenced by immunoSEQ multiplex PCR, and TCRdb holds only the in-frame ones, with some missing. The sample has tens of thousands of clones, just under 80% seen once; the top ten hold roughly 2.6%. Sequences were obtained from PBMCs. Every receptor here comes from a male donor in good health and CMV-seropositive.

This clone was counted a single time. The chain uses TRBV9 and TRBJ2-1; D gene unclear. V was pared by 6 bases and J by 0 bases, with 13 bases between. CDR3 length: 15 residues. Germline lookup yields CDR1 SGDLS and CDR2 YYNGEE. The CDR3 nucleotides read TGTGCCAGCACACCTTACGGGTCCTCCTACAATGAGCAGTTCTTC. Translated, it gives CASTPYGSSYNEQFF.

J is TRBJ2-3 and V is TRBV28, with no clear D. CDR3 length: 12 amino acids. V dropped 3 bases and J dropped 4 bases, with 5 bases sitting between them. The V gene's germline CDR1 is MDHEN and CDR2 SYDVKM. The CDR3 loop reads CASSFYSDTQYF. The CDR3 nucleotides are TGTGCCAGCAGTTTTTATTCAGATACGCAGTATTTT. Full variable domain (remainder filled in from reference TRBV28 and TRBJ2-3): DVKVTQSSRYLVKRTGEKVFLECVQDMDHENMFWYRQDPGLGLRLIYFSYDVKMKEKGDIPEGYSVSREKKERFSLILESASTNQTSMYLCASSFYSDTQYFGPGTRLTVL.

The rearrangement links TRBV7-3 to TRBJ2-1; 7 bases align to TRBD1. CDR1 and CDR2 from the germline V gene are SGHTA and FQGTGA. V lost 0 bases, J lost 10 bases, and 3 bases stayed unmatched. This CDR3 region has 13 residues. CDR3: CASSLTRGGEQFF. The CDR3 coding sequence is TGTGCCAGCAGCTTAACCCGAGGGGGCGAGCAGTTCTTC.

The rearrangement joins TRBV21-1 to TRBJ1-1. TRBV21-1 is noted as a pseudogene. This CDR3 is 16 amino acids long. In DNA, the CDR3 is TGTGCCAGCAGCTCAAGCCCCGCCCCTTCCCCACCCCCAGCTTTCTTT. Encoded protein: CASSSSPAPSPPPAFF.

The chain carries TRBV7-4 and TRBJ2-2; 9 bases match TRBD2. J gave up 2 bases and V 5 bases, and 6 bases lay outside the gene matches. The CDR3 consists of 16 residues. Germline loops: CDR1 SGHVT, CDR2 SQSDAQ. CDR3 protein: CASSLRLAENTGELFF. CDR3 bases: TGTGCCAGCAGCCTAAGACTAGCGGAAAACACCGGGGAGCTGTTTTTT.